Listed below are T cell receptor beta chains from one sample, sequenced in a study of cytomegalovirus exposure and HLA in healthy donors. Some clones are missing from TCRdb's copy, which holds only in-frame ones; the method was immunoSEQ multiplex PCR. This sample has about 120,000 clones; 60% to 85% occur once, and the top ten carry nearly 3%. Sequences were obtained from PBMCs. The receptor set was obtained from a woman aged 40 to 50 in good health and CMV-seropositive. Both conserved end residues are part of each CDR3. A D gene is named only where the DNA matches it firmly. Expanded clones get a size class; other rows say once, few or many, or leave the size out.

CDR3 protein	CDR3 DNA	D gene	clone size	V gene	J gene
CASSQSPSVHNEQFF	TGCGCCAGCAGCCAGTCCCCTAGCGTACACAATGAGCAGTTCTTC	-	-	TRBV4-1	TRBJ2-1
CASSSGGVVDTQYF	TGTGCCAGCAGTAGCGGGGGGGTGGTAGATACGCAGTATTTT	TRBD2	-	TRBV6-5	TRBJ2-3
CASSYFGGRAGNEQFF	TGTGCCAGCAGTTACTTTGGCGGGAGGGCCGGGAATGAGCAGTTCTTC	TRBD2	-	TRBV6-5	TRBJ2-1
CASSQYSGGQETQYF	TGTGCCAGCAGCCAATACTCGGGGGGCCAAGAGACCCAGTACTTC	TRBD2	-	TRBV5-5	TRBJ2-5
CASSSTGEPYNSPLHF	TGTGCCAGCAGCTCCACAGGGGAGCCCTATAATTCACCCCTCCACTTT	TRBD1	-	TRBV7-6	TRBJ1-6
CASSQEPGLASDTQYF	TGCGCCAGCAGCCAAGAGCCGGGACTAGCATCGGATACGCAGTATTTT	TRBD2	-	TRBV4-3	TRBJ2-3
CASSEASAEAFF	TGCGCCAGCAGTGAAGCGTCGGCTGAAGCTTTCTTT	-	-	TRBV10-2	TRBJ1-1
CASSLQGFFGTGELFF	TGTGCCAGCAGTTTGCAGGGATTTTTTGGCACCGGGGAGCTGTTTTTT	-	-	TRBV28	TRBJ2-2
CASIKRNTEAFF	TGTGCCAGCATTAAGAGAAACACTGAAGCTTTCTTT	-	once	TRBV28	TRBJ1-1
CASSISLMWAGGHEQFF	TGTGCCAGTAGTATTAGTTTGATGTGGGCGGGGGGCCATGAGCAGTTCTTC	TRBD2	once	TRBV19	TRBJ2-1
CASSQRASGFQETQYF	TGTGCCAGCAGCCAAAGGGCTAGCGGGTTCCAAGAGACCCAGTACTTC	TRBD2	-	TRBV7-8	TRBJ2-5
CASGLVLGQGSSYNSPLHF	TGTGCTAGTGGTTTGGTACTGGGGCAGGGGAGCTCCTATAATTCACCCCTCCACTTT	-	-	TRBV12-5	TRBJ1-6
CASSDGGVTDTQYF	TGTGCCAGCAGCGACGGGGGGGTGACAGATACGCAGTATTTT	TRBD2	-	TRBV6-4	TRBJ2-3
CASSSGGLPYGYTF	TGTGCCAGTAGTAGCGGTGGCCTCCCATATGGCTACACCTTC	-	-	TRBV19	TRBJ1-2
CASSQDRSSHEQYF	TGCGCCAGCAGCCAAGATCGGAGCAGTCACGAGCAGTACTTC	-	-	TRBV4-1	TRBJ2-7
CASSYRDIAGHGELFF	TGTGCCAGCAGTTACAGGGACATCGCCGGCCACGGGGAGCTGTTTTTT	-	-	TRBV6-5	TRBJ2-2
CASSAGGTANEKLFF	TGTGCCAGCAGTGCCGGGGGTACAGCTAATGAAAAACTGTTTTTT	-	-	TRBV27	TRBJ1-4
CASGLGQGNTEAFF	TGTGCTAGTGGTTTGGGACAGGGGAACACTGAAGCTTTCTTT	TRBD1	-	TRBV12-5	TRBJ1-1
CASSLVYGLREGNEQFF	TGTGCCAGCAGCTTAGTCTACGGGTTGCGAGAGGGTAATGAGCAGTTCTTC	-	-	TRBV7-8	TRBJ2-1